This is a list of T cell receptor beta chains from one sample in a study of shared clonotypes between healthy human individuals. Sequencing was performed with immunoSEQ multiplex PCR; in TCRdb, only in-frame clones are kept and a portion is missing. The sample has approximately 1.9 million clones; 90% to 95% are singletons. Input material: naive CD8+ T cells from PBMCs. Every receptor here comes from a young man in good health. Some clones in this sample may be carry-over from other donors' samples. Both conserved end residues are trimmed from each CDR3. A D gene is named only where the DNA matches it firmly.

TRBV2	TRBJ2-7	.	ASSKTVRGAGEQY
TRBV6-5	TRBJ2-6	.	ASSSTHRSGANVLT
TRBV6-1	TRBJ2-7	.	ASSEVGGRSREGRYEQY
TRBV7-8	TRBJ2-7	.	ASSFGRAYEQY
TRBV4-1	TRBJ2-1	TRBD2	ASSFGGRAPYNEQF
TRBV9	TRBJ2-7	TRBD1	ASSSPGTGGYEQY
TRBV5-8	TRBJ1-5	.	ASSLGIRNQPQH
TRBV6-5	TRBJ1-4	.	ASSLRRALNEKLF
TRBV4-1	TRBJ2-7	.	ASSQAESYEQY
TRBV4-3	TRBJ2-6	.	ASSPNSGANVLT
TRBV5-1	TRBJ2-1	.	ASSGTNSYNEQF
TRBV27	TRBJ1-1	.	ASGSNSYEAF
TRBV6-4	TRBJ1-5	TRBD1	ASTPTPGQGIYSNQPQH
TRBV19	TRBJ2-7	.	ASSIDGRSSYEQY
TRBV10-3	TRBJ2-1	TRBD2	AISGDYSDEQF
TRBV7-8	TRBJ1-2	.	ASSLAEGIIRGNFYGYT
TRBV7-8	TRBJ2-1	.	ASSPLGGPSSYNEQF
TRBV6-1	TRBJ2-1	.	ASSGGTTYNEQF
TRBV10-2	TRBJ2-6	.	ASSERSPGANVLT
TRBV28	TRBJ2-7	.	ASSPDGPPLEQY
TRBV7-8	TRBJ2-4	.	ASSAQNRRTGSDVAKNIQY
TRBV10-3	.	TRBD2	AISGSTLEQY
TRBV5-1	TRBJ1-1	TRBD1	ASSLGPVRDRGAF
TRBV7-3	TRBJ1-2	TRBD1	ASSPGTDSYGYT
TRBV7-9	TRBJ2-7	TRBD2	ASSQEDRAGGVYEQY
TRBV28	TRBJ2-5	TRBD1	ASRSRQGKYQETQY
TRBV2	TRBJ1-1	TRBD1	ASSGIGGKTMNTEAF
TRBV10-2	TRBJ2-3	.	ARAGGATDTQY
TRBV28	TRBJ1-2	.	ASSLPGETYGYT
TRBV19	TRBJ1-1	TRBD1	ASSMDRGRSEAF
TRBV7-3	TRBJ2-5	TRBD2	ASSLNPGTSGETQY
TRBV6-5	TRBJ2-1	.	ASSRGTGVYNEQF
TRBV9	TRBJ2-7	TRBD1	ASSPRDRGTYEQY
TRBV5-5	TRBJ2-7	TRBD1	ASSSLDRASYEQY
TRBV9	TRBJ2-1	.	ASSVAGANTRGQF
TRBV9	TRBJ2-3	.	ASSPQLAANTDTQY
TRBV7-9	TRBJ2-1	TRBD2	ASSLGTSGSLLDNEQF
TRBV9	TRBJ2-5	.	ASSANQETQY
TRBV7-9	TRBJ2-7	.	ASSLGDPSGEQY
TRBV28	TRBJ2-7	.	ASSLWSGGLDEQY
TRBV28	TRBJ2-3	.	ASSQPPSLTSTDTQY
TRBV27	TRBJ1-4	.	ASSPTGVILMNEKLF
TRBV30	TRBJ1-2	.	AWSQRIRYGYT
TRBV27	TRBJ2-3	TRBD1	ASSSPRDRDPDTQY
TRBV19	TRBJ2-1	.	ASSRAGVWNEQF
TRBV7-9	TRBJ2-5	.	ASSLAGPEETQY
TRBV14	TRBJ1-2	TRBD1	ASSLGTGRRGYT
TRBV4-1	TRBJ1-3	.	ASSQGGGTSGNTIY
TRBV27	TRBJ2-1	.	ASSQRTRVGEQF
TRBV19	TRBJ2-1	.	ASRPRASSYNEQF
TRBV28	TRBJ2-7	TRBD2	ASRASGSSHEQY
TRBV7-9	TRBJ1-6	TRBD1	ASSLDRDSPLH
TRBV5-1	TRBJ2-5	TRBD2	ASSPDGLAGETQY
TRBV4-3	TRBJ2-1	.	ASSQGPGDFDATEQF
TRBV4-1	TRBJ1-3	.	ASSQDLRNTIY
TRBV4-3	TRBJ2-1	TRBD2	ASSQDPAGYNEQF
TRBV19	TRBJ1-1	TRBD1	ASSPLTGARTEAF
TRBV7-9	TRBJ1-2	TRBD1	ASSPPGQGGGRGYT
TRBV7-9	TRBJ2-1	TRBD1	ASDQGVPQF